This T cell receptor (beta chain) was recorded in a study of cytomegalovirus exposure and HLA in healthy donors. Study context: Early on, a data release was issued that held 80 million or so unique TCRs from HLA-typed donors. Study-wide points: Per published accounts, TCR beta sequences correctly predicted the HLA-A and HLA-B alleles of most subjects. The listing of about 150 TCR beta chains classed them as cytomegalovirus-associated.

As concerns this clone: No antigen is known for it.

Trimming removed 1 base from V and 6 bases from J, with 12 bases in between. From germline, CDR1 is SGHTA and CDR2 FQGNSA. This CDR3 has 14 amino acids. PCR was performed using 60 Vbeta and 13 Jbeta primers. Produced via immunoSEQ multiplex PCR; TCRdb's table is partial and in-frame only. Counted here are about 220,000 clones, 60% to 80% occurring once; the ten biggest clones make up less than 2%. The sequence was collected from a male donor in good health and CMV-seronegative. The chain is built from TRBV7-2 and TRBJ1-2, with D tentatively TRBD1 (6 bases). The source material was PBMCs. The chain's CDR3 is CASSLVGRGHGYTF. The DNA for the CDR3 is TGTGCCAGCAGCTTAGTGGGCAGGGGACATGGCTACACCTTC.